The 30 T cell receptor beta chains below were found in one sample sequenced in a study of identical twins. MiXCR, run by TCRdb on the 5' RACE reads, gives a single entry per CDR3 protein. The sample shows some 710,000 distinct CDR3 sequences, around 5.7% of them seen only once. Material: naive T cells sorted from blood. These receptors all come from a man younger than 35 in good health.

V and J are TRBV4-3 and TRBJ1-1; D not resolved. The germline CDR1 and CDR2 sequences are LGHNA and YSLEER. The CDR3 has 14 residues. V lost 3 bases and J 5 bases, leaving 13 bases between the germline ends. In nucleotides, the CDR3 is TGCGCCAGCAGCCACCAAAAACGGAGAACTGAAGCTTTCTTT. It is translated as CASSHQKRRTEAFF.

This clonotype was recorded many times. The chain uses TRBV29-1 and TRBJ2-3, with 7 bases lining up with TRBD1. The CDR3 length is 12 residues. From germline, CDR1 is SQVTM and CDR2 ANQGSEA. V lost 4 bases, J lost 4 bases, and 2 bases stayed unmatched. The CDR3 is CSVGTGADTQYF. CDR3 in DNA: TGCAGCGTTGGAACAGGGGCAGATACGCAGTATTTT.

Many counts were recorded for this clonotype. This rearrangement joins TRBV6-1 to TRBJ1-1; TRBD1 matches at 7 bases. This CDR3 region has 14 residues. Germline values: CDR1 MNHNS, CDR2 SASEGT. V gave up 7 bases and J gave up 4 bases; unmatched junction bases: 9. In DNA, the CDR3 is TGTGCCAGCATCCGGGACAGCCCTTCCACTGAAGCTTTCTTT. It translates to CASIRDSPSTEAFF.

At least ten counts were recorded for this clonotype. The chain combines TRBV28 with TRBJ1-1; maybe TRBD1 (6 bases). Germline CDR1 MDHEN, CDR2 SYDVKM. CDR3 size: 14 residues. V dropped 2 bases and J dropped 5 bases, with 12 bases sitting between them. The CDR3 bases are TGTGCCAGCAGTTTACGACAGCAGGGGACTGAAGCTTTCTTT. It encodes CASSLRQQGTEAFF.

The table lists this clonotype with many counts. The gene calls are TRBV29-1 and TRBJ1-2; a possible D gene is TRBD1 (5 bases). Germline-derived CDR1 and CDR2 are SQVTM and ANQGSEA. The CDR3 contains 12 residues. V dropped 7 bases and J dropped 5 bases, with 14 bases sitting between them. The CDR3 region is CSAEGTYYGYTF. DNA for the CDR3: TGCAGCGCCGAAGGGACTTATTATGGCTACACCTTC.

This clonotype came up many times. This chain connects TRBV5-1 to TRBJ2-5; tentative D call: TRBD1 (6 bases). V shed 4 bases and J shed 5 bases, with 15 bases lying between them. This CDR3 spans 14 amino acids. CDR1 is SGHRS, CDR2 YFSETQ, per germline. The CDR3 nucleotides read TGCGCCAGCAGCACAGAACAGGGAGCCGAGACCCAGTACTTC. It is translated as CASSTEQGAETQYF.

In its sample, this clonotype was seen a few times. The rearrangement joins TRBV19 to TRBJ2-1, with D perhaps TRBD1 (6 bases). Germline V gives CDR1 LNHDA, CDR2 SQIVND (reference sequence). The CDR3 runs to 16 residues. The V end was cut by 0 bases, the J end by 5 bases, with 14 bases between. The CDR3: CASSIEGRGSHNEQFF. Here the CDR3 DNA reads TGTGCCAGTAGTATAGAGGGCAGGGGATCGCACAATGAGCAGTTCTTC.

This chain uses TRBV5-1 with TRBJ2-7; no firm D call. CDR1 is SGHRS and CDR2 is YFSETQ in the germline V gene. The CDR3 has 14 amino acids. Trimming removed 2 bases from V and 6 bases from J, with 15 bases in between. This CDR3 is CASSLTPTPREQYF. The CDR3 nucleotides are TGCGCCAGCAGCTTAACACCTACTCCTCGCGAGCAGTACTTC.

V and J are TRBV5-1 and TRBJ1-1, with 8 positions matching TRBD1. The CDR3 is 16 amino acids. Germline CDR1 reads SGHRS; CDR2 reads YFSETQ. Trimming took 0 bases from V and 6 from J; bases not matched to a gene: 10. The CDR3 region has the DNA TGCGCCAGCAGCTTGGTCAACTTGGACAGGGCGGCTGAAGCTTTCTTT. The encoded protein is CASSLVNLDRAAEAFF. Supplemented by reference TRBV5-1 and TRBJ1-1, the full variable domain reads KAGVTQTPRYLIKTRGQQVTLSCSPISGHRSVSWYQQTPGQGLQFLFEYFSETQRNKGNFPGRFSGRQFSNSRSEMNVSTLELGDSALYLCASSLVNLDRAAEAFFGQGTRLTVV.

This clonotype occurred many times. This chain uses TRBV4-3 with TRBJ1-1; TRBD1 agrees at 8 bases. Germline lookup yields CDR1 LGHNA and CDR2 YSLEER. CDR3 length equals 16 residues. The ends lost 1 base at V and 2 bases at J; junction bases unmatched: 6. CDR3 in amino acids: CASSQGTGWGNTEAFF. In DNA form, the CDR3 reads TGCGCCAGCAGCCAAGGGACAGGGTGGGGTAACACTGAAGCTTTCTTT.

The chain has TRBV7-9 and TRBJ2-1; 9 bases fit TRBD2. Germline V gives CDR1 SEHNR, CDR2 FQNEAQ (reference sequence). The V segment lost 4 bases and the J segment 3 bases; nucleotides outside the gene matches: 7. The CDR3 runs to 16 residues. In DNA form, the CDR3 reads TGTGCCAGCAGCTCCGGGACTAGCCCGTTCTACAATGAGCAGTTCTTC. Protein sequence: CASSSGTSPFYNEQFF. Based on the CDR3 plus reference TRBV7-9 and TRBJ2-1, the full variable domain is DTGVSQNPRHKITKRGQNVTFRCDPISEHNRLYWYRQTLGQGPEFLTYFQNEAQLEKSRLLSDRFSAERPKGSFSTLEIQRTEQGDSAMYLCASSSGTSPFYNEQFFGPGTRLTVL.

This clonotype was seen repeatedly, ten times or more. A read error may account for a junction end that differs from germline. This rearrangement joins TRBV5-1 to TRBJ2-5; 9 nucleotides agree with TRBD2. The CDR3 runs to 15 residues. Germline CDR1 is SGHRS and CDR2 is YFSETQ. CDR3 nucleotides: TGTGCCAGCAGCTTGGGTCTAGCGGGACAAGAGACCCAGTACTTC. Residues: CASSLGLAGQETQYF.

This clonotype was seen more than once but under ten times. This sequence joins TRBV27 and TRBJ2-6; 9 nucleotides align to TRBD1. Germline V gives CDR1 MNHEY, CDR2 SMNVEV (reference sequence). The CDR3 spans 17 residues. Losses at the gene ends were 8 bases for V and 2 bases for J; bases not matched to a gene: 10. The CDR3 loop reads CASFRLGQGAGANVLTF. The CDR3 DNA sequence: TGTGCCAGCTTTCGGTTGGGACAGGGAGCTGGGGCCAACGTCCTGACTTTC.

In this sample, this clonotype turned up a few times. This rearrangement joins TRBV3-1 to TRBJ2-7; TRBD1 might be the D (5 bases). The CDR3 extends over 13 amino acids. Germline V gene data show CDR1 as LGHDT and CDR2 as YNNKEL (reference sequence). Between the trimmed V and J ends, which lost 1 base and 12 bases, there was a span of 16 bases. The CDR3 nucleotides are TGTGCCAGCAGCCAAGCCGGCGTTCAGGACACGTACTTC. Translating it yields CASSQAGVQDTYF.

This clonotype was seen a few times. The chain employs TRBV9 and TRBJ2-3, with D hard to call. Germline V gene data show CDR1 as SGDLS and CDR2 as YYNGEE. This CDR3 has 12 amino acids. Trimming took off 7 bases at V and 6 bases at J, with 12 bases between the two ends. CDR3 residues: CASGRRMDTQYF. The CDR3 nucleotides read TGTGCCAGCGGCAGAAGGATGGATACGCAGTATTTT.

This clonotype was recorded many times. V and J are TRBV7-2 and TRBJ1-6; D is unresolved. Germline V gives CDR1 SGHTA, CDR2 FQGNSA. The V end was cut by 3 bases, the J end by 8 bases, with 5 bases between. The CDR3 runs 12 residues. The CDR3 loop is CASSFEDSPLHF. CDR3 coding DNA: TGTGCCAGCAGCTTTGAGGATTCACCCCTCCACTTT.

This chain links TRBV5-5 with TRBJ2-2, with TRBD1 matching over 8 bases. This CDR3 contains 15 residues. V shed 4 bases and J 5 bases; nucleotides not matched to a gene: 7. Germline assignment: CDR1 SGHKS and CDR2 YYEKEE (reference sequence). The CDR3 nucleotides are TGTGCCAGCAGCCTGAACAGGGGGAAGACCGGGGAGCTGTTTTTT. It encodes CASSLNRGKTGELFF.

This clonotype has ten or more counts. J is TRBJ1-2 and V is TRBV6-1; unclear D gene. V lost 0 bases, J lost 1 base, and 9 bases lay in between. The germline V gene has CDR1 MNHNS and CDR2 SASEGT. The CDR3 totals 15 residues. The CDR3 protein is CASSEAFTVNYGYTF. DNA for the CDR3: TGTGCCAGCAGTGAAGCGTTCACAGTTAACTATGGCTACACCTTC.

This clonotype was detected ten times or more. This chain links TRBV28 with TRBJ2-3, with D possibly matching TRBD2 (7 bases). Per germline, CDR1 MDHEN and CDR2 SYDVKM. The CDR3 is 12 amino acids. CDR3 in DNA: TGTGCGTCCCGGGGGGCCGGGGATACGCAGTATTTT. This gives the protein CASRGAGDTQYF.

The chain is built from TRBV25-1 and TRBJ1-2; no clear D gene. From germline, CDR1 is MGHDK and CDR2 SYGVNS. V gave up 2 bases and J gave up 4 bases, with 8 bases separating them. The CDR3 covers 13 residues. The CDR3 DNA follows: TGTGCCAGCAGTGAACTGGCGGGCTATGGCTACACCTTC. This sequence encodes CASSELAGYGYTF.

This clonotype occurred a few times. The chain employs TRBV7-9 and TRBJ1-2; 7 nucleotides match TRBD1. J gave up 4 bases and V 0 bases, and 5 bases lay outside the gene matches. The CDR3 is 15 amino acids. Looked up from germline, CDR1 is SEHNR and CDR2 is FQNEAQ (reference sequence). The CDR3 protein is CASSLADRETYGYTF. CDR3 DNA: TGTGCCAGCAGCTTAGCAGACAGGGAGACCTATGGCTACACCTTC.

Ten or more counts support this clonotype. The chain combines TRBV13 with TRBJ2-1; D unresolved. Trimming left V 2 bases short and J 8 bases short, with 13 bases between. CDR3 size: 14 residues. The germline gives CDR1 PRHDT, CDR2 FYEKMQ (reference sequence). This CDR3 reads CASSLSATGHEQFF. The CDR3 nucleotides read TGTGCCAGCAGCTTATCGGCCACCGGCCATGAGCAGTTCTTC.

This clonotype was counted at least ten times. CDR3: CASSRPGTSGDTQYF. The CDR3 DNA reads as TGTGCCAGCAGCCGACCCGGGACTAGCGGTGATACGCAGTATTTT. J is TRBJ2-3 and V is TRBV12-3 or TRBV12-4, with 11 bases lining up with TRBD2. With V trimmed by 6 bases and J by 6 bases, 8 bases remained unmatched. This CDR3 has 15 amino acids.

There are many counts of this clonotype. The chain couples TRBV29-1 to TRBJ2-1; 8 bases fit TRBD1. This CDR3 is built from 12 residues. Germline V gives CDR1 SQVTM, CDR2 ANQGSEA. Trimming removed 4 bases from V and 8 bases from J; junction bases left unmatched: 4. CDR3 in amino acids: CSVGQGIDEQFF. CDR3 nucleotide sequence: TGCAGCGTTGGACAGGGGATCGATGAGCAGTTCTTC.

CDR3 loop: CATSDWDSYNEQFF. For the CDR3, the DNA is TGTGCCACCAGTGATTGGGACAGCTACAATGAGCAGTTCTTC. The chain recombines TRBV24-1 with TRBJ2-1; 7 bases agree with TRBD1. The germline CDR1 and CDR2 sequences are KGHDR and SFDVKD. This CDR3 comprises 14 residues. V trimming: 2 bases; J trimming: 3 bases; junction bases outside the gene matches: 0.

This clonotype came up many times. The genes are TRBV20-1 and TRBJ2-4; no definite D call. CDR1 and CDR2 (germline): DFQATT, SNEGSKA (reference sequence). Trimming stripped 6 bases from V and 0 bases from J, with 15 bases between. The CDR3 has 15 residues. CDR3 protein: CSAERLREAKNIQYF. The CDR3 DNA follows: TGCAGTGCCGAGCGACTTCGAGAAGCCAAAAACATTCAGTACTTC.

The sample holds a few counts of this clonotype. V gene TRBV6-2 or TRBV6-3 combines with J gene TRBJ2-5; D is uncertain. Trimming removed 0 bases from V and 5 bases from J, with 16 bases in between. Germline V gene lookup returns CDR1 MNHEY and CDR2 SVGEGT. There are 16 residues in the CDR3. The CDR3 DNA reads as TGTGCCAGCAGTTACTCGAGATTGGGTCTACGGGAGACCCAGTACTTC. It is translated as CASSYSRLGLRETQYF.

This clonotype was recorded at least ten times. V and J are TRBV9 and TRBJ2-3; D remains unclear. In germline, CDR1 is SGDLS, CDR2 YYNGEE. This CDR3 region has 14 residues. Trimming left V 4 bases short and J 1 base short, with 10 bases between. The CDR3 reads CASSPQGGTDTQYF. As DNA, the CDR3 is TGTGCCAGCAGCCCCCAAGGCGGCACAGATACGCAGTATTTT.

This clonotype showed up many times. The chain uses TRBV29-1 and TRBJ2-3; 13 bases match TRBD2. Germline trimming cut 6 bases from V and 7 bases from J; bases unmatched to any gene: 10. The CDR3 covers 15 residues. CDR1 SQVTM and CDR2 ANQGSEA come from the germline V gene. The CDR3 region is CSVAGTSGDLYTQYF. The CDR3 nucleotides are TGCAGCGTAGCCGGGACTAGCGGGGACCTCTATACGCAGTATTTT.

V is TRBV29-1 and J is TRBJ2-3, with TRBD2 identical over 7 bases. This CDR3 spans 12 amino acids. Looked up from germline, CDR1 is SQVTM and CDR2 is ANQGSEA. V shed 8 bases, J shed 3 bases, and the junction held 5 bases outside the gene matches. DNA for the CDR3: TGCAGCATGGGCGGGGGAACAGATACGCAGTATTTT. Translating it yields CSMGGGTDTQYF.